A single sample is the source of the 15 T cell receptor beta chains below, sequenced in a study of tissue T cells after allogeneic stem cell transplantation. Here immunoSEQ multiplex PCR was the method, and the copy in TCRdb shows in-frame clones only, minus some. This table holds thousands of clones, 55% to 75% found once. Sequences were obtained from blood. The source of these receptors is a female BALB/c mouse in good health. Mouse MHC haplotype: H2-d.

Comment on this clone: Any gene name here is a mouse gene name. The read ends 1 residue shy of where the CDR3 ends; the end is completed using the germline J gene. The chain joins TRBV31 to TRBJ2-4, with 14 positions matching TRBD2. CDR3 length: 16 residues. Germline V lookup: CDR1 GKSSPN, CDR2 SITVG. J lost 4 bases, V lost 1 base, and 4 bases had no gene match. CDR3 sequence: CAWSPGTGGAKNTLYF. The part of the CDR3 DNA that was read is TGTGCCTGGAGTCCCGGGACTGGGGGGGCTAAAAACACCTTGTAC.

A note on this clone: The gene symbols are mouse symbols. The read stops 1 residue short of the end of the CDR3; the missing end is completed from the germline J gene. This sequence joins TRBV13-2 and TRBJ1-1; 7 bases agree with TRBD1. J gave up 11 bases and V 2 bases, and 3 bases lay outside the gene matches. In germline, CDR1 is NNHNN, CDR2 SYGAGS (reference sequence). There are 11 residues in the CDR3. This CDR3 reads CASGEQGWVFF. CDR3 DNA, as far as it was read: TGTGCCAGCGGTGAACAGGGGTGGGTCTTC.

Regarding this clone: Genes here carry mouse names. The CDR3 end falls 1 residue outside the read, so it is completed with the germline J gene. The chain couples TRBV4 to TRBJ2-4; the D gene is possibly TRBD2 (6 bases). Trimming pared 5 bases from V and 0 bases from J, leaving 9 bases between. In germline, CDR1 is LGHDT, CDR2 YNNKQL (reference sequence). The CDR3 consists of 14 residues. Incomplete CDR3 DNA: TGTGCCAGCAGCATGGGGACTAGTCAAAACACCTTGTAC. Translating gives CASSMGTSQNTLY. The CDR3 in its entirety is CASSMGTSQNTLYF.

To note about this clone: These gene names are mouse names. The read ends 1 residue before the CDR3 terminus; that terminus is restored from the germline J gene. The V call is TRBV19, the J call TRBJ2-5; no firm D call. V was clipped by 0 bases and J by 4 bases, with 6 bases between them. The CDR3 runs to 13 residues. Germline CDR1 and CDR2: FNHDT and SITEND (reference sequence). The CDR3 loop reads CASSIGSEDTQYF. CDR3 DNA (partial): TGTGCCAGCAGTATAGGTTCGGAAGACACCCAGTAC.

Points on this clone: Gene names follow the mouse nomenclature. The read ends 1 residue before the CDR3 terminus; that terminus is restored from the germline J gene. The V and J genes are TRBV31 and TRBJ1-1; D is ambiguous. CDR3 length: 13 amino acids. Trimming took off 0 bases at V and 1 base at J, with 6 bases between the two ends. Germline-derived CDR1 and CDR2 are GKSSPN and SITVG. CDR3 bases read: TGTGCCTGGAGTCTAGATCAAAACACAGAAGTCTTC. Translation: CAWSLDQNTEVF. The full CDR3 is CAWSLDQNTEVFF.

About this clone: Gene labels here are mouse ones. The sequence runs out 1 residue before the end of the CDR3; the remainder is reconstructed from the germline J gene. The V call is TRBV13-2, the J call TRBJ1-4; no reliable D call. The CDR3 length is 15 residues. The V gene lost 0 bases and the J gene lost 3 bases, with 9 bases spanning the gap. Germline values: CDR1 NNHNN, CDR2 SYGAGS (reference sequence). The CDR3 protein is CASGDARRTNERLFF. The sequenced part of the CDR3 DNA is TGTGCCAGCGGTGATGCCCGGAGAACCAACGAAAGATTATTT.

Worth noting for this clone: Any gene name here is a mouse gene name. Sequencing ends 1 residue short of the CDR3 end; the germline J gene provides the rest. The chain recombines TRBV22 with TRBJ1-3; the D segment call TRBD1 is taken from the table without a DNA check. TRBV22 corresponds to a pseudogene. This CDR3 has 15 residues. The sequenced CDR3 bases are TGTGCCAGCAGTCCGGGACAAAATTCTGGAAATACGCTCTAT. This codes for CASSPGQNSGNTLY. The entire CDR3 is CASSPGQNSGNTLYF.

To note about this clone: Gene names and germline match the mouse. Sequencing ends 1 residue short of the CDR3 end; the germline J gene provides the rest. The gene calls are TRBV16 and TRBJ2-5, with D possibly matching TRBD1 (6 bases). The CDR3 has 14 amino acids. V lost 0 bases and J 5 bases, leaving 9 bases between the germline ends. Looked up from germline, CDR1 is SGHSA and CDR2 is FRNQAP. The chain's CDR3 is CASSLDNRADTQYF. The covered CDR3 bases are TGTGCAAGCAGCTTAGATAACAGGGCAGACACCCAGTAC.

Notes on this clone: Germline and genes here are mouse. The CDR3 end is not reached by the read, which stops 1 residue before it; the germline J gene fills it in. The chain recombines TRBV5 with TRBJ2-7; 9 nucleotides match TRBD2. The CDR3 has 12 amino acids. With 8 bases clipped from V and 7 bases from J, the junction kept 6 bases outside the gene matches. CDR1 LGHNA and CDR2 YNLKQL come from the germline V gene (reference sequence). CDR3 sequence reads: CASGVGGREQYF. CDR3 DNA, as far as it was read: TGTGCCAGCGGCGTGGGGGGGCGGGAACAGTAC.

A note on this clone: Germline and genes here are mouse. The CDR3 end falls 1 residue outside the read, so it is completed with the germline J gene. The chain joins TRBV13-2 to TRBJ1-1, with D uncertain. V dropped 5 bases and J dropped 0 bases, with 2 bases sitting between them. CDR3 length: 11 residues. Germline CDR1 reads NNHNN; CDR2 reads SYGAGS (reference sequence). The CDR3 spells CASGKNTEVFF. Incomplete CDR3 DNA: TGTGCCAGCGGCAAGAACACAGAAGTCTTC.

Turning to this clone: The listed genes are named as in mouse. The DNA read from the CDR3 is TGTGCCAGCAGTTCTGGGACAGTCAACGAAAGATTATTT. It codes for CASSSGTVNERLF. The entire CDR3 reads CASSSGTVNERLFF. The V call is TRBV19, the J call TRBJ1-4, with 7 bases fitting TRBD1. The read terminates 1 residue ahead of where the CDR3 ends, so the germline J gene completes it. CDR3 size: 14 residues. Germline CDR1 is FNHDT and CDR2 is SITEND (reference sequence). V gave up 4 bases and J gave up 4 bases; unmatched junction bases: 4. Using reference TRBV19 and TRBJ1-4 for the parts outside the CDR3, the full variable domain is GGIITQTPKFLIGQEGQKLTLKCQQNFNHDTMYWYRQDSGKGLRLIYYSITENDLQKGDLSEGYDASREKKSSFSLTVTSAQKNEMAVFLCASSSGTVNERLFFGHGTKLSVL.

Remarks on this clone: Here the gene names and germline are mouse. The read gets to within 1 residue of the CDR3 end, and the germline J gene fills in the rest. The rearrangement joins TRBV13-2 to TRBJ2-7, with D possibly matching TRBD1 (6 bases). Trimming cost V 4 bases and J 7 bases, with 9 bases left between them. Germline CDR1 NNHNN, CDR2 SYGAGS (reference sequence). The CDR3 consists of 11 residues. CDR3 amino acids: CASGLRGEQYF. The sequenced CDR3 bases are TGTGCCAGCGGTCTCAGGGGAGAACAGTAC.

In the case of this clone: The listed genes are named as in mouse. The read gets to within 1 residue of the CDR3 end, and the germline J gene fills in the rest. The V call is TRBV24, the J call TRBJ1-3, with 9 bases matching TRBD1. The germline CDR1 and CDR2 sequences are KGHTA and FRNEEI. The CDR3 spans 14 residues. The V gene end was trimmed by 6 bases and the J gene end by 1 base; junction bases not matched to a gene: 1. The covered CDR3 bases are TGTGCCAGCAGGGGGACAGGGTCTGGAAATACGCTCTAT. This gives the protein CASRGTGSGNTLY. The full CDR3 protein is CASRGTGSGNTLYF.

This clone appeared a few times. The gene names here belong to mouse. The DNA ends 1 residue before the CDR3 does, and the rest of the CDR3 is filled in from the germline J gene. The rearrangement links TRBV1 to TRBJ2-7, with 7 nucleotides matching TRBD1. The CDR3 contains 15 residues. V lost 4 bases to trimming and J lost 0 bases; unmatched junction nucleotides: 6. The germline CDR1 and CDR2 sequences are NSQYPW and LRSPGD (reference sequence). The CDR3 protein is CTCSGPGQSSYEQYF. Incomplete CDR3 DNA: TGCACCTGCAGTGGACCGGGACAGAGCTCCTATGAACAGTAC.

In regard to this clone: Each gene name is a mouse one. The CDR3 end is not reached by the read, which stops 1 residue before it; the germline J gene fills it in. This chain uses TRBV29 with TRBJ2-5, with TRBD2 as a possible D gene (5 bases). The germline V gene encodes CDR1 MSHET and CDR2 SYDVDS. V was shortened by 1 base and J by 2 bases, with 7 bases between the two germline ends. The CDR3 contains 14 residues. CDR3 bases read: TGTGCTAGCAGTTTATTTGGGGTCCAAGACACCCAGTAC. It specifies CASSLFGVQDTQY. The full CDR3 protein is CASSLFGVQDTQYF.